This TCR beta chain was profiled in a study of T cell changes during pregnancy in multiple sclerosis. The data were produced by immunoSEQ multiplex PCR, yet TCRdb's version contains in-frame clones alone and is incomplete. This sample has about 39,000 clones, with 75% to 95% found just once. The CDR3 consists of 15 residues. Trimming shortened V by 2 bases and J by 5 bases, and 16 bases separated the two germline ends. Germline loops: CDR1 SGHNT, CDR2 YENEEA. The source of this sequence is a female donor in good health, enrolled as a control in a pregnancy study. The specimen was CD4+ T cells from peripheral blood mononuclear cells, collected in the third trimester of pregnancy. V is TRBV11-3 and J is TRBJ2-7, with D possibly being TRBD2 (5 bases). The CDR3 nucleotides are TGTGCCAGCAGCTTAAATCCAATCGGGATCCACGAGCAGTACTTC. Amino acids: CASSLNPIGIHEQYF.